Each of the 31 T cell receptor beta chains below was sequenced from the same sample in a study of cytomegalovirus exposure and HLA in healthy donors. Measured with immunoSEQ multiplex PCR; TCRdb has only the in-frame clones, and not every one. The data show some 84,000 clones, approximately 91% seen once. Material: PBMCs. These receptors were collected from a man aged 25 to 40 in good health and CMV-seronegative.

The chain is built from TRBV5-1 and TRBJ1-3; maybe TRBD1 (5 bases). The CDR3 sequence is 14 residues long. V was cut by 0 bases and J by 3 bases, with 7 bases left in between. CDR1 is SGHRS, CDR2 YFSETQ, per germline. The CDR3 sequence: CASSLDRGGNTIYF. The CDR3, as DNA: TGCGCCAGCAGCTTGGATAGGGGTGGAAACACCATATATTTT.

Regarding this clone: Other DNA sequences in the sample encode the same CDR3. For the CDR3, the DNA is TGCGCCAGCAGTAGGGACACCTACACTGAAGCTTTCTTT. Its translation: CASSRDTYTEAFF. The chain uses TRBV10-2 and TRBJ1-1; tentatively, D is TRBD1 (6 bases). CDR1 is WSHSY and CDR2 is SAAADI in the germline V gene. V was clipped by 5 bases and J by 3 bases, with 10 bases between them. The CDR3 contains 13 residues.

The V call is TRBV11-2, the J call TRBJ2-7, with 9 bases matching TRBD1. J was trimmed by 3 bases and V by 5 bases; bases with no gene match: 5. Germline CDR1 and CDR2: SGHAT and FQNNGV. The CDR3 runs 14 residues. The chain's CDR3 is CASSTGTGNYEQYF. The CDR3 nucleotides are TGTGCCAGCAGCACCGGGACAGGGAACTACGAGCAGTACTTC.

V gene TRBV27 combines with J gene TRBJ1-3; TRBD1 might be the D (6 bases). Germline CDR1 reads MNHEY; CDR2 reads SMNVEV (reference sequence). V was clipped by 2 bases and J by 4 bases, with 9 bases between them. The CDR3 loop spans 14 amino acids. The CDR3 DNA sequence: TGTGCCAGCAGTTTAGTCAGGGGAGGAAACACCATATATTTT. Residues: CASSLVRGGNTIYF.

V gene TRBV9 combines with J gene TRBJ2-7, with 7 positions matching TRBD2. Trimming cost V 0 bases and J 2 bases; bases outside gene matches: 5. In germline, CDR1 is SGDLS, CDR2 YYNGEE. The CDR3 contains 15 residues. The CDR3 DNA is TGTGCCAGCAGCGTAGGGACTAGTCCTGCCTACGAGCAGTACTTC. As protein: CASSVGTSPAYEQYF. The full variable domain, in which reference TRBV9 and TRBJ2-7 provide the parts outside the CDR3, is DSGVTQTPKHLITATGQRVTLRCSPRSGDLSVYWYQQSLDQGLQFLIQYYNGEERAKGNILERFSAQQFPDLHSELNLSSLELGDSALYFCASSVGTSPAYEQYFGPGTRLTVT.

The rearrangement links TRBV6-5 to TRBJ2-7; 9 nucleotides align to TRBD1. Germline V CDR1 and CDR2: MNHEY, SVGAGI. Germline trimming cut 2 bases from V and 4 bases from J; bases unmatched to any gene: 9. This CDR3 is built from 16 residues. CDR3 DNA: TGTGCCAGCAGTTACGGGTTCGGGACAGGGTTTTACGAGCAGTACTTC. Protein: CASSYGFGTGFYEQYF.

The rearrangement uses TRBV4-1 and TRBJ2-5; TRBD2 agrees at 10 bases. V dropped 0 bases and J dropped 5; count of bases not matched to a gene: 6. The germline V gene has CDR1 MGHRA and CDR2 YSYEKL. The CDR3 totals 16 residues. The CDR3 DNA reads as TGCGCCAGCAGCCAAGATCCAGCGGGAGGGCGGGAGACCCAGTACTTC. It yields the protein CASSQDPAGGRETQYF.

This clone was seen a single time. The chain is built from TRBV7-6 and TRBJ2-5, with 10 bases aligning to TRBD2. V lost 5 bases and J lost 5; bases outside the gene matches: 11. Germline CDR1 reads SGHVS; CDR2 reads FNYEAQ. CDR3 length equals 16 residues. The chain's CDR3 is CASSEGASGGWETQYF. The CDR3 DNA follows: TGTGCCAGCAGCGAGGGGGCTAGCGGGGGTTGGGAGACCCAGTACTTC.

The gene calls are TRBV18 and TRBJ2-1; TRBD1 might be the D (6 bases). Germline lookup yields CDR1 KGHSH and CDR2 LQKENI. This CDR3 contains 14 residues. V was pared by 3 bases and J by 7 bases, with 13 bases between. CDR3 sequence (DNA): TGTGCCAGCTCACCGAATGATCAGGGGAATGAGCAGTTCTTC. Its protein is CASSPNDQGNEQFF.

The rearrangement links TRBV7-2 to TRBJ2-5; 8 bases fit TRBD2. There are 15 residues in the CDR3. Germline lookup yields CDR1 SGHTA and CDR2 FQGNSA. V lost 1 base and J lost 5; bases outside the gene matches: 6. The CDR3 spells CASSLVSGRSETQYF. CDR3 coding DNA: TGTGCCAGCAGCTTAGTCAGCGGGAGATCCGAGACCCAGTACTTC.

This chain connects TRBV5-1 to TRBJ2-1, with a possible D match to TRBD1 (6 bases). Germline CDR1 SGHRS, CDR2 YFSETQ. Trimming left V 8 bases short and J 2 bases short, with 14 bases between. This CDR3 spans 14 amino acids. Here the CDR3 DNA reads TGCGCCAGTAGGGCTGGGGGCGCCTACAATGAGCAGTTCTTC. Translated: CASRAGGAYNEQFF.

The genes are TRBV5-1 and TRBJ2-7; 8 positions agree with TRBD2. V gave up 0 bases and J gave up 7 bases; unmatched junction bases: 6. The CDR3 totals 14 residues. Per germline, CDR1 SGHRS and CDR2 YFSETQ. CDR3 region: CASSLVAGSGEQYF. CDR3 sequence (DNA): TGCGCCAGCAGCTTGGTAGCGGGGTCGGGTGAGCAGTACTTC.

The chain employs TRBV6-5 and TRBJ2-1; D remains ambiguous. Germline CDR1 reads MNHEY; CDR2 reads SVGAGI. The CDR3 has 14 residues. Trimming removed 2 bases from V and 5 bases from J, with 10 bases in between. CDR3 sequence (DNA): TGTGCCAGCAGTTACAAGAGACTTAACAATGAGCAGTTCTTC. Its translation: CASSYKRLNNEQFF.

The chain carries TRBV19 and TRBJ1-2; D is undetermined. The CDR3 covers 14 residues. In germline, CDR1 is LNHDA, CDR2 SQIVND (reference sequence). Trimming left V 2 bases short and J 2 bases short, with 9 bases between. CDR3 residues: CASSISTANYGYTF. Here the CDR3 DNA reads TGTGCCAGTAGTATAAGTACCGCGAACTATGGCTACACCTTC.

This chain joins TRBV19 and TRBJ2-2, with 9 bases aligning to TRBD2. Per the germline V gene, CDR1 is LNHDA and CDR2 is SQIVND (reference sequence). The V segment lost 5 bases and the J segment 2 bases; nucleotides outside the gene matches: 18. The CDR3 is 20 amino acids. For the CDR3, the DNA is TGTGCCAGTAGTTCGCGTCGACTAGAGCGGGGGGTTTTTAACACCGGGGAGCTGTTTTTT. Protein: CASSSRRLERGVFNTGELFF.

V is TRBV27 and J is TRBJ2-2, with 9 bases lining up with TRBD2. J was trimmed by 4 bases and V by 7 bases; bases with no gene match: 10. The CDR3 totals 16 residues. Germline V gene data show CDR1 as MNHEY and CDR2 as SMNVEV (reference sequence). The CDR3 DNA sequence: TGTGCCAGCACCCCTTGGGGACTAGCAAGCACCGGGGAGCTGTTTTTT. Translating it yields CASTPWGLASTGELFF.

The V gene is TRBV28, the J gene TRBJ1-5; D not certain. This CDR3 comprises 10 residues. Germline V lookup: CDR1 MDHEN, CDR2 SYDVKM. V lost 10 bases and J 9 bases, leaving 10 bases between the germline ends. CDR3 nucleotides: TGTGCCACCGGGAATAGGCCCCAGCATTTT. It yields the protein CATGNRPQHF.

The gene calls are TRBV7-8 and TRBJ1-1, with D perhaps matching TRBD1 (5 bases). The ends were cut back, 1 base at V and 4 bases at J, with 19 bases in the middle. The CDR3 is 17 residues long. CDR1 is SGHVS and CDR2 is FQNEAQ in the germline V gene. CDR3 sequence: CASSLEFWRGVGTEAFF. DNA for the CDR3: TGTGCCAGCAGCTTAGAGTTTTGGCGGGGGGTGGGCACTGAAGCTTTCTTT. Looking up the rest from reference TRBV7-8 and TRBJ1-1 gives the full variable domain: GAGVSQSPRYKVAKRGQDVALRCDPISGHVSLFWYQQALGQGPEFLTYFQNEAQLDKSGLPSDRFFAERPEGSVSTLKIQRTQQEDSAVYLCASSLEFWRGVGTEAFFGQGTRLTVV.

The CDR3 protein is CASSRTSDVGGELFF. The CDR3 DNA reads TGTGCCAGCAGTAGGACTAGCGACGTCGGCGGGGAGCTGTTTTTT. V gene TRBV6-4 combines with J gene TRBJ2-2; 9 bases agree with TRBD2. CDR3 length equals 15 residues. Germline CDR1 reads MRHNA; CDR2 reads SNTAGT. Trimming removed 5 bases from V and 7 bases from J; junction bases left unmatched: 8.

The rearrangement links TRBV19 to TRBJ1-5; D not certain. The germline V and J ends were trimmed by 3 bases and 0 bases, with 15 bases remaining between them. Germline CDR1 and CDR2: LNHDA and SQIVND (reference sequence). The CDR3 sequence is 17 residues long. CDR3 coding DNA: TGTGCCAGTAGTATTCGTTCGGGAGTTTATAGCAATCAGCCCCAGCATTTT. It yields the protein CASSIRSGVYSNQPQHF.

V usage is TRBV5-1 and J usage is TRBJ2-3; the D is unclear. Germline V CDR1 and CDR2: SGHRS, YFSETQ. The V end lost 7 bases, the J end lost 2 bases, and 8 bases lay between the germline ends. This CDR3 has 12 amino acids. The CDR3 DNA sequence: TGCGCCAGCCTATCGAACACAGATACGCAGTATTTT. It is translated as CASLSNTDTQYF. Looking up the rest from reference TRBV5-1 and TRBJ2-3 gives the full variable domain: KAGVTQTPRYLIKTRGQQVTLSCSPISGHRSVSWYQQTPGQGLQFLFEYFSETQRNKGNFPGRFSGRQFSNSRSEMNVSTLELGDSALYLCASLSNTDTQYFGPGTRLTVL.

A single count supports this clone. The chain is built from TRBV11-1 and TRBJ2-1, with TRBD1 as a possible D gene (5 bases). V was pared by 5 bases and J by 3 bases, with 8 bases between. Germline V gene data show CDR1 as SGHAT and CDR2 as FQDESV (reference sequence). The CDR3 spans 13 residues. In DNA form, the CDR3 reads TGTGCCAGCAGCCCGACAGTCTACAATGAGCAGTTCTTC. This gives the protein CASSPTVYNEQFF.

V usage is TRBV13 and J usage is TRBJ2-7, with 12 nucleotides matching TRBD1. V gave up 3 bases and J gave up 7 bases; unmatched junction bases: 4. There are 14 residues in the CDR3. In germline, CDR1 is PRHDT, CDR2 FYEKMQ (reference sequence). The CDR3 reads CASSLGQGAGEQYF. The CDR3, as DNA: TGTGCCAGCAGCTTGGGACAGGGGGCGGGGGAGCAGTACTTC.

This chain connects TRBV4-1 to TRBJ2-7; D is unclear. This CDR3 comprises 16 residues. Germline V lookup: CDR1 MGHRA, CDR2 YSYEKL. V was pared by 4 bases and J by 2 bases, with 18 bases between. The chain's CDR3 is CASSPKLEHLAYEQYF. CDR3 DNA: TGCGCCAGCAGCCCTAAACTCGAGCACCTGGCCTACGAGCAGTACTTC.

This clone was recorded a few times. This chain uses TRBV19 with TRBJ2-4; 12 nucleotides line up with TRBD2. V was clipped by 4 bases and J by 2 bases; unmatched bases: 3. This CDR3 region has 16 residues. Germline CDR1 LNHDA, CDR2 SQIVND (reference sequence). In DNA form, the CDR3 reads TGTGCCAGTAGTACCACTAGCGGGGGGACCAAAAACATTCAGTACTTC. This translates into CASSTTSGGTKNIQYF.

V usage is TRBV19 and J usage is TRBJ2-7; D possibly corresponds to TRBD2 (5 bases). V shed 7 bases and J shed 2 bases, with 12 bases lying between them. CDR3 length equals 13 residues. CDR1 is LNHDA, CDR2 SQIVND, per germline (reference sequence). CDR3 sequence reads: CASTGKFTYEQYF. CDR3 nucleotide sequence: TGTGCCAGTACCGGGAAATTCACCTACGAGCAGTACTTC.

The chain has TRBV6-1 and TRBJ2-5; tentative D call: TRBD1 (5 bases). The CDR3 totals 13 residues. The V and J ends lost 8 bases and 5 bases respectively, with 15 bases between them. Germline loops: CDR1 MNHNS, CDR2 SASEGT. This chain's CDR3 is CASWGAGGETQYF. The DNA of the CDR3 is TGTGCCAGCTGGGGCGCAGGTGGTGAGACCCAGTACTTC.

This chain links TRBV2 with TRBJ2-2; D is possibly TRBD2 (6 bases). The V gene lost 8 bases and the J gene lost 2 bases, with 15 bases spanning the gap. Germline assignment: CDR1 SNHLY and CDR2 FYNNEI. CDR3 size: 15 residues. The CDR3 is CASQGGRLNTGELFF. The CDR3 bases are TGTGCCAGCCAGGGAGGCCGACTCAACACCGGGGAGCTGTTTTTT.

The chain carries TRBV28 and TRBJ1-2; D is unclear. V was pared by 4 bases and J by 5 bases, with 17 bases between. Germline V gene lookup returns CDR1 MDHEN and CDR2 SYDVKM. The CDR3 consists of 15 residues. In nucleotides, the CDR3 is TGTGCCAGCAGTTCATCCCGACTCGGGGAGTATGGCTACACCTTC. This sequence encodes CASSSSRLGEYGYTF.

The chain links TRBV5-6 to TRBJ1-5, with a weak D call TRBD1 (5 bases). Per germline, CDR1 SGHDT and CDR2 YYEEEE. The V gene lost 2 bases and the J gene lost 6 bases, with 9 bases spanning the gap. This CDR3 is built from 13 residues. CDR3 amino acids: CASSFWGGQPQHF. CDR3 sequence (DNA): TGTGCCAGCAGCTTTTGGGGCGGTCAGCCCCAGCATTTT.

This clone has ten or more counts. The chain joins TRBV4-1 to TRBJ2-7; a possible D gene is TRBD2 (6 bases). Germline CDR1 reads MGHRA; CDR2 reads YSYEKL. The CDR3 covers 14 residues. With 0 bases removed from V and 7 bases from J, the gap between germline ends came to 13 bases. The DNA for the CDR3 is TGCGCCAGCAGCCAAGATCGGCGGGGAGAAGAGCAGTACTTC. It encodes CASSQDRRGEEQYF.